This T cell receptor (beta chain) derives from a study of OX40 agonist ivuxolimab in advanced cancers. The assay was immunoSEQ multiplex PCR, and TCRdb's table has in-frame clones only and misses some. The sample shows about 56,000 clones, under 85% of them seen only once. This CDR3 spans 13 amino acids. Germline CDR1 MNHEY, CDR2 SVGAGI. V was shortened by 5 bases and J by 3 bases, with 11 bases between the two germline ends. Source: CD4+ or CD8+ T cells sorted from blood, taken in a trial of the OX40 agonist ivuxolimab. V and J are TRBV6-5 and TRBJ2-7; D gene ambiguous. The TCR comes from an adult with an advanced solid tumor such as melanoma, head and neck, liver or kidney cancer. CDR3 sequence (DNA): TGTGCCAGCAGTGCGTCGCCCCACTACGAGCAGTACTTC. Translation gives CASSASPHYEQYF.